A single T cell receptor (beta chain) is shown here with its context. Naive CD8 cells were CD45RO-negative, positively selected for CCR7, excluding terminally differentiated effector memory CD45RA+ cells. The CDR3 spans 15 residues. V shed 2 bases and J shed 0 bases, with 8 bases lying between them. Germline CDR1 and CDR2: MDHEN and SYDVKM. The entry originates in a study of shared clonotypes between healthy human individuals. The repertoire was sequenced with immunoSEQ multiplex PCR; TCRdb's copy has only in-frame clones and lacks some. The sample includes approximately 2,000,000 clones, approximately 92% seen only once; the top ten take under 2%.

The chain has TRBV28 and TRBJ2-1; D is tentatively TRBD1 or TRBD2 (5 bases each). The sequence was obtained from a young man in good health. Some clones in this sample may be carry-over from other donors' samples. Sample: naive CD8+ T cells from PBMCs. The CDR3 sequence: CASSLDGGSYNEQFF. For the CDR3, the DNA is TGTGCCAGCAGTTTAGATGGGGGCTCCTACAATGAGCAGTTCTTC.